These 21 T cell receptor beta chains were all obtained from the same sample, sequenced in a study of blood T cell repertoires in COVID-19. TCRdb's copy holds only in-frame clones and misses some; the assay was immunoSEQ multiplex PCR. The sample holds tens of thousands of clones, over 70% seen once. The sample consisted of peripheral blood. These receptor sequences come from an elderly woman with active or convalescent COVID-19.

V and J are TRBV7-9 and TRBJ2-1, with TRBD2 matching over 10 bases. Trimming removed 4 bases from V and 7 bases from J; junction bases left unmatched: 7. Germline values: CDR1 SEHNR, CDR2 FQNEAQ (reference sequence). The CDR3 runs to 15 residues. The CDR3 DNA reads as TGTGCCAGCAGCTGGGAAAGCGGGAGGGTAAATGAGCAGTTCTTC. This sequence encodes CASSWESGRVNEQFF.

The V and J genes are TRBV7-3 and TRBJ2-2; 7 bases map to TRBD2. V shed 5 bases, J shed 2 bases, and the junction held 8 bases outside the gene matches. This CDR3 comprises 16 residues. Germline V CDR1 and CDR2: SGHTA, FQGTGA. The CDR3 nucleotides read TGTGCCAGCAGCAAACTAGCGTCTGGAAACACCGGGGAGCTGTTTTTT. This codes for CASSKLASGNTGELFF.

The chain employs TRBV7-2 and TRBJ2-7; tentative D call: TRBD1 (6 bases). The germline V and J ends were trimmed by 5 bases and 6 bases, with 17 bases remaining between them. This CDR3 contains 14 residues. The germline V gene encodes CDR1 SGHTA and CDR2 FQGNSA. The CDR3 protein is CASSPTGMVGEQYF. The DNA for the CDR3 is TGTGCCAGCAGCCCTACAGGGATGGTCGGCGAGCAGTACTTC.

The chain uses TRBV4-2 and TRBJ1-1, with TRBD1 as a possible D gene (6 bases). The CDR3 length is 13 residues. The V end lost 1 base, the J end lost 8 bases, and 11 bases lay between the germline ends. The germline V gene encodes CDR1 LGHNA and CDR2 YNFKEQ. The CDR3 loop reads CASSQVGDREAFF. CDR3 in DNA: TGTGCCAGCAGCCAAGTTGGCGACAGGGAAGCTTTCTTT.

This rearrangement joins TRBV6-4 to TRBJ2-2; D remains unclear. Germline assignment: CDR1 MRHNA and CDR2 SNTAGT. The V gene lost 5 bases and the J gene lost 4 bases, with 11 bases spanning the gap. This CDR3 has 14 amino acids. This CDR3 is CASSIDTRTGELFF. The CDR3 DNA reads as TGTGCCAGCAGTATCGACACACGCACCGGGGAGCTGTTTTTT.

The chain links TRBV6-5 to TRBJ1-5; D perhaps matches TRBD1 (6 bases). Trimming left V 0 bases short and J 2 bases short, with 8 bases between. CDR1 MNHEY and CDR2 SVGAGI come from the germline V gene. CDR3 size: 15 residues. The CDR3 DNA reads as TGTGCCAGCAGTTACTCGGACAGCCGCAATCAGCCCCAGCATTTT. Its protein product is CASSYSDSRNQPQHF.

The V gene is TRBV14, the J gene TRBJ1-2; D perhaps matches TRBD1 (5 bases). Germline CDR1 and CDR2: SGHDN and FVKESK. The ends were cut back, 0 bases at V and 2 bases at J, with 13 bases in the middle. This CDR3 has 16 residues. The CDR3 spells CASSQDTKGLNYGYTF. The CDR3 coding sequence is TGTGCCAGCAGCCAAGATACGAAGGGGTTAAACTATGGCTACACCTTC.

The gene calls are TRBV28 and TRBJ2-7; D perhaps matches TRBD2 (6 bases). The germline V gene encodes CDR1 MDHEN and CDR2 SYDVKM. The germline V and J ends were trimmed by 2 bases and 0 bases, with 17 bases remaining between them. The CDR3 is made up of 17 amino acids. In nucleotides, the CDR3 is TGTGCCAGCAGTTTACTCGCCCTAGCGAAAAACTCCTACGAGCAGTACTTC. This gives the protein CASSLLALAKNSYEQYF.

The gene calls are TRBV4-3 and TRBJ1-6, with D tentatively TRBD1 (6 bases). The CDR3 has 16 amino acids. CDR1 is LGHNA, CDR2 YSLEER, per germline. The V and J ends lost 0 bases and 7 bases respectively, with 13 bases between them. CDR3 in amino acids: CASSQEQGTGNSPLHF. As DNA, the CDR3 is TGCGCCAGCAGCCAAGAACAGGGAACTGGAAATTCACCCCTCCACTTT.

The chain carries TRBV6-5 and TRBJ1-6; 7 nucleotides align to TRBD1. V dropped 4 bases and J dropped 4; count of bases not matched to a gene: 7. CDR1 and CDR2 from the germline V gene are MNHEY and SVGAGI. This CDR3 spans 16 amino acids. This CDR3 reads CASSSIRTGYNSPLHF. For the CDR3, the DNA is TGTGCCAGCAGTTCAATACGGACAGGTTATAATTCACCCCTCCACTTT.

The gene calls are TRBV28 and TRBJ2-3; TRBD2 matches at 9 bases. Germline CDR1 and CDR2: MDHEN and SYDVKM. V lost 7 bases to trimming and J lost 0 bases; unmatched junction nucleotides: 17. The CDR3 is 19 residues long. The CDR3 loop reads CASTPSSGTSWASTDTQYF. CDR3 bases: TGTGCCAGCACCCCTTCTTCCGGGACTAGCTGGGCAAGCACAGATACGCAGTATTTT. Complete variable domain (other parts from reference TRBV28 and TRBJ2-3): DVKVTQSSRYLVKRTGEKVFLECVQDMDHENMFWYRQDPGLGLRLIYFSYDVKMKEKGDIPEGYSVSREKKERFSLILESASTNQTSMYLCASTPSSGTSWASTDTQYFGPGTRLTVL.

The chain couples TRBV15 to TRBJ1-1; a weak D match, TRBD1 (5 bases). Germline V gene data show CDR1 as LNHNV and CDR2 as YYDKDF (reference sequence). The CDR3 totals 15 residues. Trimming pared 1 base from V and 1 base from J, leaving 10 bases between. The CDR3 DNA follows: TGTGCCACCAGCAGAGTGGCCAGGGCGAACACTGAAGCTTTCTTT. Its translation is CATSRVARANTEAFF.

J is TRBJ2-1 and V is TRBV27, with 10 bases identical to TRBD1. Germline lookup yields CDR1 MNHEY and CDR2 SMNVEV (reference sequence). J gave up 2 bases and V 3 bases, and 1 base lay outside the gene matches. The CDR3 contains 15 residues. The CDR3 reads CASSLTGGAYNEQFF. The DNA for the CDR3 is TGTGCCAGCAGTTTGACAGGGGGCGCCTACAATGAGCAGTTCTTC.

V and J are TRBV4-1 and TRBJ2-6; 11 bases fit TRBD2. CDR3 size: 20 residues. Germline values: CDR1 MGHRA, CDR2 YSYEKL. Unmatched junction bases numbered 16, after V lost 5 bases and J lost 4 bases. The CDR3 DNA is TGCGCCAGCAGCACCGGGGGTAGCGGGAGGGCAAAATCGGGGGCCAACGTCCTGACTTTC. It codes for CASSTGGSGRAKSGANVLTF.

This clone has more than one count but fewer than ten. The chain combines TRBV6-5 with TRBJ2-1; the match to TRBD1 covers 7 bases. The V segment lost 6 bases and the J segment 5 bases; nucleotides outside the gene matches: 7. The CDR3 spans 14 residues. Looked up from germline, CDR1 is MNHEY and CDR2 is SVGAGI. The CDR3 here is CASSPRDRNNEQFF. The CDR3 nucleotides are TGTGCCAGCAGCCCCCGGGACAGAAACAATGAGCAGTTCTTC.

CDR3 region: CASSLAGTGGPQPQHF. CDR3 nucleotide sequence: TGTGCCAGCAGCTTGGCCGGGACAGGGGGCCCTCAGCCCCAGCATTTT. The chain has TRBV5-6 and TRBJ1-5, with TRBD1 identical over 12 bases. The V segment lost 0 bases and the J segment 6 bases; nucleotides outside the gene matches: 4. CDR1 and CDR2 from the germline V gene are SGHDT and YYEEEE. The CDR3 runs to 16 residues.

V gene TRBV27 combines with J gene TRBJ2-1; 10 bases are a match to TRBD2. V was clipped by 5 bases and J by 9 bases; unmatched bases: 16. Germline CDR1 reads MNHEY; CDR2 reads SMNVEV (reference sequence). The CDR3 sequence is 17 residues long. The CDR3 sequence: CASSPSQAGGPRGEQFF. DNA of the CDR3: TGTGCCAGCAGTCCGTCTCAAGCGGGAGGGCCTCGGGGTGAGCAGTTCTTC.

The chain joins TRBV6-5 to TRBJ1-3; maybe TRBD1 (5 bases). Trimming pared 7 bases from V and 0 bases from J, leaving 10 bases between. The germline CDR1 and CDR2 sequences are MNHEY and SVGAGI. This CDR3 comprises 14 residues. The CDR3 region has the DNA TGTGCCAGCATGGGACTGAGCTCTGGAAACACCATATATTTT. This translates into CASMGLSSGNTIYF.

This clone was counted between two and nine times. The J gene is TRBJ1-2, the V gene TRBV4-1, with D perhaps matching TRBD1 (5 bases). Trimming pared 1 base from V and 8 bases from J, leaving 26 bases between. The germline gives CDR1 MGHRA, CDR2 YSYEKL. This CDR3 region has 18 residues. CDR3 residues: CASSQAFYVSGGMYGYTF. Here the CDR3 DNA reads TGCGCCAGCAGCCAAGCATTTTACGTTTCGGGGGGTATGTACGGCTACACCTTC.

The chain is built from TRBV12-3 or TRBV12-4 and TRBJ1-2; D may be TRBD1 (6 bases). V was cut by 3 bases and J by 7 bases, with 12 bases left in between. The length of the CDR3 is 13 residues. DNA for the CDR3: TGTGCCAGCAGTTTGGCAGGGGCTATTGGCTACACCTTC. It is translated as CASSLAGAIGYTF.

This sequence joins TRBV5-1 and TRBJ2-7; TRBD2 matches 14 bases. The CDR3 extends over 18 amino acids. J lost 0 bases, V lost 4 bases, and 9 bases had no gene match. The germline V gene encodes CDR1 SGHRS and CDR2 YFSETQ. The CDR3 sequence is CASSPLGTSGGSSYEQYF. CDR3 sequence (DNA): TGCGCCAGCAGCCCGCTGGGGACTAGCGGGGGCAGCTCCTACGAGCAGTACTTC. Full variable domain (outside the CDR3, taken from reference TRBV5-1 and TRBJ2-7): KAGVTQTPRYLIKTRGQQVTLSCSPISGHRSVSWYQQTPGQGLQFLFEYFSETQRNKGNFPGRFSGRQFSNSRSEMNVSTLELGDSALYLCASSPLGTSGGSSYEQYFGPGTRLTVT.